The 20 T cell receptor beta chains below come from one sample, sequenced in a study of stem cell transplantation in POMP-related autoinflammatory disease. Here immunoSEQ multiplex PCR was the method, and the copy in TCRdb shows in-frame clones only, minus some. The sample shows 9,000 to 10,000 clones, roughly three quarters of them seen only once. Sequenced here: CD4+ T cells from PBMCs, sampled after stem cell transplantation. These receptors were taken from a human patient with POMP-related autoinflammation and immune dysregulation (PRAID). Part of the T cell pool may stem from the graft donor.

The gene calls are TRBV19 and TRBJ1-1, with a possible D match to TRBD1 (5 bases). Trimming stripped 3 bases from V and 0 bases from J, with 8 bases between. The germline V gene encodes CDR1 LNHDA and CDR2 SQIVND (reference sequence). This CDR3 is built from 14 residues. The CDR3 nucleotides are TGTGCCAGTAGTATGACAGCACTGAACACTGAAGCTTTCTTT. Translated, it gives CASSMTALNTEAFF.

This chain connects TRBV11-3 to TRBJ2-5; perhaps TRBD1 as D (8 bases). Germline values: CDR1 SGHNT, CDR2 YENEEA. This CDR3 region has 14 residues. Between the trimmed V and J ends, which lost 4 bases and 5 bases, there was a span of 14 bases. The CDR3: CASSSQQGGETQYF. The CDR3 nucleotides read TGTGCCAGCAGCTCCCAACAGGGGGGGGAGACCCAGTACTTC.

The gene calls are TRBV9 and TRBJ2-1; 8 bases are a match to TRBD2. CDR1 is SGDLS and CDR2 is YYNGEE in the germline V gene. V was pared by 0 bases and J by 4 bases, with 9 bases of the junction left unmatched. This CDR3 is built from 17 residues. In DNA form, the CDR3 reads TGTGCCAGCAGCGTAGTGAGAGCGGGAGCCCCTTACAATGAGCAGTTCTTC. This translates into CASSVVRAGAPYNEQFF.

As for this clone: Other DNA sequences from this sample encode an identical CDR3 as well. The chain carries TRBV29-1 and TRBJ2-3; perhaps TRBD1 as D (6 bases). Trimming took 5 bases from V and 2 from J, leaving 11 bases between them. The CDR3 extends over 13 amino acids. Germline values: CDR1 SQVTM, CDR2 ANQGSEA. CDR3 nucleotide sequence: TGCAGCGTTAAGACAGGACCCACAGATACGCAGTATTTT. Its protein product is CSVKTGPTDTQYF.

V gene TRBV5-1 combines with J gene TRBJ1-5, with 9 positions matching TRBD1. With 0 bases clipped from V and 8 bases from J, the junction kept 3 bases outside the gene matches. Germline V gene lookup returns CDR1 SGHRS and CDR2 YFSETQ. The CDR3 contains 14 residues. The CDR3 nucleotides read TGCGCCAGCAGCTTGGGACAGGGGGGAAAGCCCCAGCATTTT. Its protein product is CASSLGQGGKPQHF.

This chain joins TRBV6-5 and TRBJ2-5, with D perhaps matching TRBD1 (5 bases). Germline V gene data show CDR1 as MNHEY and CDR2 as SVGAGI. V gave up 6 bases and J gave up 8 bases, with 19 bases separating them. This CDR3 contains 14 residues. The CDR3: CASSPSWGRVTQYF. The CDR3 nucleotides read TGTGCCAGCAGCCCCTCGTGGGGCAGAGTAACCCAGTACTTC.

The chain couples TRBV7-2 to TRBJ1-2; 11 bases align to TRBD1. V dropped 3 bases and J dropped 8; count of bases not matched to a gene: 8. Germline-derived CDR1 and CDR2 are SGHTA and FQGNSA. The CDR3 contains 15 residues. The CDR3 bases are TGTGCCAGCAGCTTCCGGGGACAGGGGGGAAGCGGCTACACCTTC. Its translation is CASSFRGQGGSGYTF.

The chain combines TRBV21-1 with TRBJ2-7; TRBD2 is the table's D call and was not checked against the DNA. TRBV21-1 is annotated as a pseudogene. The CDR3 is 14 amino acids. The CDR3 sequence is CASSRSAGVYEQYF. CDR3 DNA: TGTGCCAGCAGTCGATCAGCGGGAGTTTACGAGCAGTACTTC.

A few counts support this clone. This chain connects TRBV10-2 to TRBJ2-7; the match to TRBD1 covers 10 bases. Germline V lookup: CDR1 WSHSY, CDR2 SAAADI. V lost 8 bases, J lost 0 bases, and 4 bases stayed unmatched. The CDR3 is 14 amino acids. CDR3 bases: TGCGCCAGCGGACGGACAGGGGGCTCCTACGAGCAGTACTTC. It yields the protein CASGRTGGSYEQYF.

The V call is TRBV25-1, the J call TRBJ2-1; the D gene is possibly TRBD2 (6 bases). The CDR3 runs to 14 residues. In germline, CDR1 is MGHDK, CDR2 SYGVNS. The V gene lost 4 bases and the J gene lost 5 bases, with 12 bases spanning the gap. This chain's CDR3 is CASSAPGLHNEQFF. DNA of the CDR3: TGTGCCAGCAGTGCCCCGGGACTCCACAATGAGCAGTTCTTC.

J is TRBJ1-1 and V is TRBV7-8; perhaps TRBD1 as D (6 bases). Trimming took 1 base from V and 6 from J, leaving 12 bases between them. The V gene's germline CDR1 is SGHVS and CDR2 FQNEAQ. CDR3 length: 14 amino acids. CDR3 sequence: CASSLEFRGAEAFF. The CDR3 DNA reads TGTGCCAGCAGCTTAGAATTCAGGGGCGCTGAAGCTTTCTTT.

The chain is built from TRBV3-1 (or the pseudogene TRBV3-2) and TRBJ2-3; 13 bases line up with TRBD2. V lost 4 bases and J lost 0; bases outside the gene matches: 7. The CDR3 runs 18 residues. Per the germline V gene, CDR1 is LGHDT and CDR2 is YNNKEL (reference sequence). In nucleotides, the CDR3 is TGTGCCAGCAGCCGGGGACTAGCGGGACACTCTAGCACAGATACGCAGTATTTT. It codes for CASSRGLAGHSSTDTQYF.

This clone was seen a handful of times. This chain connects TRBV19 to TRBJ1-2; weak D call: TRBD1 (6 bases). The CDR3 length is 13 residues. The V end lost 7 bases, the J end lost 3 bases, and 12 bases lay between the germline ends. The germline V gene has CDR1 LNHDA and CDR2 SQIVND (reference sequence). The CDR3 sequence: CASNRDTYYGYTF. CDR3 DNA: TGTGCCAGTAACAGGGACACTTACTATGGCTACACCTTC.

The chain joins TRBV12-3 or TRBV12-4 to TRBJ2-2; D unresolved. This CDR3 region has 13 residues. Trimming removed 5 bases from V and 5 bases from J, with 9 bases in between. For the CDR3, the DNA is TGTGCCAGCAGTAAACGACAAACCGGGGAGCTGTTTTTT. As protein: CASSKRQTGELFF.

The CDR3 DNA follows: TGTGCCAGCAGCTTATTAAGCCGGGACAGGAATATGAACACTGAAGCTTTCTTT. Encoded protein: CASSLLSRDRNMNTEAFF. The V gene is TRBV9, the J gene TRBJ1-1, with 8 bases identical to TRBD1. This CDR3 spans 18 amino acids. Germline V lookup: CDR1 SGDLS, CDR2 YYNGEE. Trimming removed 4 bases from V and 0 bases from J; junction bases left unmatched: 14.

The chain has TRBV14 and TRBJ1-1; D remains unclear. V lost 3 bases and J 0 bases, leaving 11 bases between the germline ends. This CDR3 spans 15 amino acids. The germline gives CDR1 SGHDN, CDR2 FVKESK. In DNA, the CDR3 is TGTGCCAGCAGCCATGGCGGACGGATGAACACTGAAGCTTTCTTT. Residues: CASSHGGRMNTEAFF.

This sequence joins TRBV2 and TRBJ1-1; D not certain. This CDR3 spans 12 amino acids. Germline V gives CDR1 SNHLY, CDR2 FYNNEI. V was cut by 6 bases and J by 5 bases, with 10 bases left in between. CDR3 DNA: TGTGCCAGCAGACCGGGAGGAACTGAAGCTTTCTTT. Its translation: CASRPGGTEAFF.

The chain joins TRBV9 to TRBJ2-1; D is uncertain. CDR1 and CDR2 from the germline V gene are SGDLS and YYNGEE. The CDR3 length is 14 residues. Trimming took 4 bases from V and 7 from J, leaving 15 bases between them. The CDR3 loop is CASSPRPMTNEQFF. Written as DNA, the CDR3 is TGTGCCAGCAGCCCAAGGCCTATGACAAATGAGCAGTTCTTC.

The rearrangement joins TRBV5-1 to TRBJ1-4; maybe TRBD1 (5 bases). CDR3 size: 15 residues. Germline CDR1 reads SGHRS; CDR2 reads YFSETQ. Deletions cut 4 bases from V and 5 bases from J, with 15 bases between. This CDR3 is CASSRRGPANEKLFF. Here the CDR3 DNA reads TGCGCCAGCAGCCGGAGGGGCCCAGCGAATGAAAAACTGTTTTTT.

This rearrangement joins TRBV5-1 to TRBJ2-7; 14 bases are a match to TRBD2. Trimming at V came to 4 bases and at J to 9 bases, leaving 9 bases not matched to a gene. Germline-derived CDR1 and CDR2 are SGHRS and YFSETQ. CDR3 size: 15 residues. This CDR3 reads CASSPGLAGERPQYF. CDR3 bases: TGCGCCAGCAGCCCGGGACTAGCGGGAGAAAGGCCGCAGTACTTC.